The text below deals with one T cell receptor (beta chain). Its antigen is currently unknown. Germline CDR1 reads SGDLS; CDR2 reads YYNGEE. The CDR3 is 15 amino acids. V shed 1 base and J 4 bases; nucleotides not matched to a gene: 5. This sample was included in a study of T cells in Graves' hyperthyroidism and ophthalmopathy. Lactation, pregnancy, other autoimmune disease or uncontrolled infection excluded patients. Broader study findings: The blood repertoire included most of the expanded thyroid clonotypes above 0.001.

Amplified TCR beta CDR3 regions derived from RNA transcripts. Primed by the HTBI set, a first-round RT-PCR was run on the TCR CDR3. TCRdb analysed the multiplex PCR reads with MiXCR anew, one entry per CDR3 protein. The table includes under 400,000 distinct CDR3 sequences, over 10% detected once. This clonotype was sampled from a young woman with Graves' hyperthyroidism. This chain joins TRBV9 and TRBJ1-1, with TRBD1 identical over 9 bases. Sequenced input: blood. The CDR3 protein is CASSVPGQGATEAFF. The CDR3 DNA is TGTGCCAGCAGCGTACCGGGACAGGGTGCCACTGAAGCTTTCTTT.